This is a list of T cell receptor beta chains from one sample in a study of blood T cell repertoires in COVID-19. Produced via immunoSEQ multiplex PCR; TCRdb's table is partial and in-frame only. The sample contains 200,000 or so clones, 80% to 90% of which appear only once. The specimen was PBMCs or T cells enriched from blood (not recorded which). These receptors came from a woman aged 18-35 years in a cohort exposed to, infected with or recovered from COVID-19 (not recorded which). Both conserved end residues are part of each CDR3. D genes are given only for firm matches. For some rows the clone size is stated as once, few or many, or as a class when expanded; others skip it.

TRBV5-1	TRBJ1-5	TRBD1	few	CASSAGQGNQPQHF	TGCGCCAGCAGCGCTGGACAGGGCAATCAGCCCCAGCATTTT
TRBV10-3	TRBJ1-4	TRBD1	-	CAISPRGPGFLQSATNEKLFF	TGTGCCATCAGCCCCAGGGGGCCGGGTTTCCTTCAATCTGCAACTAATGAAAAACTGTTTTTT
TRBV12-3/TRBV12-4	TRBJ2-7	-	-	CASSLAGGYEQYF	TGTGCCAGCAGTTTAGCGGGAGGCTACGAGCAGTACTTC
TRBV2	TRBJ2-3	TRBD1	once	CASGDRGLKDTQYF	TGTGCCAGCGGGGACAGGGGGCTTAAAGATACGCAGTATTTT
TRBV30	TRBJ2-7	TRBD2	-	CAWGSGRPYEQYF	TGTGCCTGGGGTAGCGGGAGGCCCTACGAGCAGTACTTC
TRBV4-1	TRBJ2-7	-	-	CASSQGPTGSYEQYF	TGCGCCAGCAGCCAAGGCCCGACAGGTTCCTACGAGCAGTACTTC
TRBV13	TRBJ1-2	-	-	CASSFNRGAINYGYTF	TGTGCCAGCAGCTTCAATCGGGGGGCCATTAACTATGGCTACACCTTC
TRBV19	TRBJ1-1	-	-	CASSIRITEAFF	TGTGCCAGTAGTATTCGTATCACTGAAGCTTTCTTT
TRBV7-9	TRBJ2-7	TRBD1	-	CASSPGTEPYEQYF	TGTGCCAGCAGCCCCGGGACAGAGCCCTACGAGCAGTACTTC
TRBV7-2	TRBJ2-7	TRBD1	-	CASSYYPGTGDEQYF	TGTGCCAGCAGCTACTACCCCGGGACAGGGGACGAGCAGTACTTC
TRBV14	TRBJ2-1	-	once	CASSQDRLWSSYNEQFF	TGTGCCAGCAGCCAAGATCGCCTGTGGAGCTCCTACAATGAGCAGTTCTTC
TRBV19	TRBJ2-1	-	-	CASESGPLNEQFF	TGTGCCAGCGAGTCAGGGCCCCTCAATGAGCAGTTCTTC
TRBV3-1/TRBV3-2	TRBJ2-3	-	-	CASSQASSADTQYF	TGTGCCAGCAGCCAAGCTTCGTCCGCGGATACGCAGTATTTT
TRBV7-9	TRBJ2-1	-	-	CASSGTGGNNEQFF	TGTGCCAGCAGCGGGACGGGCGGGAACAATGAGCAGTTCTTC
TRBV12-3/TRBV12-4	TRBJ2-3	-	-	CASSGGEGGEYF	TGTGCCAGCAGTGGCGGCGAGGGGGGGGAGTATTTT
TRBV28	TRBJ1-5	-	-	CATSRAADNQPQHF	TGTGCCACTTCGAGGGCAGCAGATAATCAGCCCCAGCATTTT
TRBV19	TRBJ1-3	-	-	CASSIDSGGGNTIYF	TGTGCCAGTAGTATAGACTCCGGAGGGGGAAACACCATATATTTT
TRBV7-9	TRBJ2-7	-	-	CASSLLGGREDEQYF	TGTGCCAGCAGCCTCCTTGGAGGCAGGGAGGACGAGCAGTACTTC
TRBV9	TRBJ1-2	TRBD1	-	CASSARSGTAPSGYTF	TGTGCCAGCAGCGCCCGATCCGGGACAGCCCCATCTGGCTACACCTTC
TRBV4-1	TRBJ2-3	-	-	CASSQVYGTSTDTQYF	TGCGCCAGCAGCCAAGTATATGGTACTAGCACAGATACGCAGTATTTT
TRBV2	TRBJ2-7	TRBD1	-	CASALTGTGGREQYF	TGTGCCAGCGCTTTAACCGGGACAGGGGGCCGGGAGCAGTACTTC
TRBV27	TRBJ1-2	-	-	CASSSGQSLLYGYTF	TGTGCCAGCAGTTCGGGACAATCCCTTCTTTATGGCTACACCTTC
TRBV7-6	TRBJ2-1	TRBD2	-	CASSFPPPSGINEQFF	TGTGCCAGCAGCTTTCCCCCCCCTAGCGGGATCAATGAGCAGTTCTTC
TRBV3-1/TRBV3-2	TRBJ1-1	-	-	CASSQDRRGEAFF	TGTGCCAGCAGCCAAGATCGTAGGGGGGAAGCTTTCTTT
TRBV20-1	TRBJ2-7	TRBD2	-	CSASGTSGGSYEQYF	TGCAGTGCTAGTGGGACTAGCGGGGGCTCCTACGAGCAGTACTTC
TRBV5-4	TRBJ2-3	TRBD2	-	CASSGSSGRLDTQYF	TGTGCCAGCAGCGGCTCTAGCGGGAGATTAGATACGCAGTATTTT
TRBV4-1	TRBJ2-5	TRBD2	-	CASSQEGLAGQETQYF	TGCGCCAGCAGCCAGGAAGGACTAGCGGGGCAAGAGACCCAGTACTTC
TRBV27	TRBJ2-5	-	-	CASSLNYQETQYF	TGTGCCAGCAGTTTAAACTATCAAGAGACCCAGTACTTC
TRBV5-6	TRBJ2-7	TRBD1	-	CASSLGQGDEQYF	TGTGCCAGCAGCTTAGGACAGGGAGACGAGCAGTACTTC
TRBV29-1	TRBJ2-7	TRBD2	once	CSVELTPISGTNYEQYF	TGCAGCGTTGAATTAACCCCAATATCGGGGACTAACTACGAGCAGTACTTC
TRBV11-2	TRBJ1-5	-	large	CASSLDAGAQPQHF	TGTGCCAGCAGCTTAGACGCGGGGGCGCAGCCCCAGCATTTT
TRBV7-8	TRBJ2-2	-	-	CASRRKRGDTGELFF	TGTGCCAGCAGAAGAAAGCGCGGGGACACCGGGGAGCTGTTTTTT
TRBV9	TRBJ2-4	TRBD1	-	CASSVSGQGFPENIQYF	TGTGCCAGCAGCGTAAGTGGACAGGGTTTCCCTGAAAACATTCAGTACTTC
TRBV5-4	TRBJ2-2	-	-	CASSWGVGNTGELFF	TGTGCCAGCAGCTGGGGCGTAGGGAACACCGGGGAGCTGTTTTTT
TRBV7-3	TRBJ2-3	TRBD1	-	CASSQGTGAMPDTQYF	TGTGCCAGCAGCCAGGGGACAGGGGCAATGCCAGATACGCAGTATTTT
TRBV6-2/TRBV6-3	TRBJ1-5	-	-	CASSRPGQPQHF	TGTGCCAGCAGTCGTCCGGGACAGCCCCAGCATTTT
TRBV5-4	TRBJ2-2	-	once	CASSFSGGPTGELFF	TGTGCCAGCAGCTTTTCCGGGGGACCCACCGGGGAGCTGTTTTTT
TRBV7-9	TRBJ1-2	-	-	CASGLRSYGYTF	TGTGCCAGCGGCTTGAGGAGCTATGGCTACACCTTC
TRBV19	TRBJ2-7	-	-	CASSIGRGPYEQYF	TGTGCCAGTAGTATAGGCAGGGGCCCCTACGAGCAGTACTTC
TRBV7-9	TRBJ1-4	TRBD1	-	CASSPSTGRKLFF	TGTGCCAGCAGCCCTTCGACAGGGAGAAAACTGTTTTTT
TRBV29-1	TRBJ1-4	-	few	CSVGGYEKLFF	TGCAGCGTCGGGGGGTATGAAAAACTGTTTTTT